The T cell receptor (beta chain) described here comes from a study of early T cells in non-severe SARS-CoV-2 infection. Study-wide background: Unsorted whole-blood RNA was sequenced in bulk, leaving chains unpaired. General study findings and limits: Matching with VDJdb favored anti-spike CD8 responses (missing private and CD4 specificities).

Attachment of unique molecular identifiers to individual cDNA molecules was performed. TCRdb called the 5' RACE reads again in MiXCR, with one record for every CDR3 protein. The top ten clones hold more than 1.5% of a sample with approximately 71,000 distinct CDR3 sequences, 9% to 15% of them seen once. The CDR3 runs 15 residues. V lost 6 bases, J lost 0 bases, and 7 bases stayed unmatched. This clonotype was detected a few times. Its antigen is undetermined. The origin of this receptor is an adult who was a healthcare worker with PCR-confirmed SARS-CoV-2 infection or an uninfected control (not recorded which). Sequencing was carried out using whole blood. The chain uses TRBV12-3 or TRBV12-4 and TRBJ1-2; TRBD1 aligns across 7 bases. CDR3 sequence: CASSLSTGTNYGYTF. CDR3 nucleotide sequence: TGTGCCAGCAGCCTCTCGACAGGGACTAACTATGGCTACACCTTC.